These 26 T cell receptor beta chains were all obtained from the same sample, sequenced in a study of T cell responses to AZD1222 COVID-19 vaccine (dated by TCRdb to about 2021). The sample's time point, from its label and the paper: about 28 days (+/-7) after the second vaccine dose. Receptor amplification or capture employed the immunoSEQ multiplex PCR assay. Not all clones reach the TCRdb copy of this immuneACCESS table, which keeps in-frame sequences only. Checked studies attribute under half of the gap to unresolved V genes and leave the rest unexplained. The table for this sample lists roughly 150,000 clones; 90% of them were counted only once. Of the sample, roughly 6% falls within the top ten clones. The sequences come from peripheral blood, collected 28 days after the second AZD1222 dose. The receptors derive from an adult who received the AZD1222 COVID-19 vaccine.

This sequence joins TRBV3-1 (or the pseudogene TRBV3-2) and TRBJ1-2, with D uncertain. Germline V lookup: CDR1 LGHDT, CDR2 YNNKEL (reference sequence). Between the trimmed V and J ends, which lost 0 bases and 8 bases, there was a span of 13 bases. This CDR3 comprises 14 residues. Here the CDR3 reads CASSQDGVLSGYTF. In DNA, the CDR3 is TGTGCCAGCAGCCAAGATGGGGTGTTAAGCGGCTACACCTTC.

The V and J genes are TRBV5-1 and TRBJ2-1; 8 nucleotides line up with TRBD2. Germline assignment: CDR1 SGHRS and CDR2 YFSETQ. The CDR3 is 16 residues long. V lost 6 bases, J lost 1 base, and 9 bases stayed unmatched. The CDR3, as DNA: TGCGCCAGCATGGGACCAGCGGGGGTTTCCTACAATGAGCAGTTCTTC. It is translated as CASMGPAGVSYNEQFF.

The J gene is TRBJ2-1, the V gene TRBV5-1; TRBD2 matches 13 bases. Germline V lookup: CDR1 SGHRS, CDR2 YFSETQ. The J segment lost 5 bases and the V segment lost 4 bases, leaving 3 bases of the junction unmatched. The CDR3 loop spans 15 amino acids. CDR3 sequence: CASSHGLAGDNEQFF. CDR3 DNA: TGCGCCAGCAGCCACGGACTAGCGGGAGACAATGAGCAGTTCTTC.

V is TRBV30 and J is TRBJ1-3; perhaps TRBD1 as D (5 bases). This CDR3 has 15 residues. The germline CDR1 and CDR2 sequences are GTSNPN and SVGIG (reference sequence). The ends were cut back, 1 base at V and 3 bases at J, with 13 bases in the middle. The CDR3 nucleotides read TGTGCCTGGAGTGGGGCCGGGACCGATGGAAACACCATATATTTT. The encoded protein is CAWSGAGTDGNTIYF.

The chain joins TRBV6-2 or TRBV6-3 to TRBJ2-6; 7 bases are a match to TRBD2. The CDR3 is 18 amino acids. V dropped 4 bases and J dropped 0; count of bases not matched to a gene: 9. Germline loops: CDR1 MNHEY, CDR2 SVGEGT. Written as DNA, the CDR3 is TGTGCCAGCAGTTCCCCCCTCGGGGGGATCTCTGGGGCCAACGTCCTGACTTTC. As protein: CASSSPLGGISGANVLTF.

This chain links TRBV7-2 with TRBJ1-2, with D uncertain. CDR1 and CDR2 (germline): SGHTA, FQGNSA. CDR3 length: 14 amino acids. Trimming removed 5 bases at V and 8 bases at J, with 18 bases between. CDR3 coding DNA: TGTGCCAGCAGCGTCACCCCGACGGCTGGAGGCTACACCTTC. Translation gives CASSVTPTAGGYTF.

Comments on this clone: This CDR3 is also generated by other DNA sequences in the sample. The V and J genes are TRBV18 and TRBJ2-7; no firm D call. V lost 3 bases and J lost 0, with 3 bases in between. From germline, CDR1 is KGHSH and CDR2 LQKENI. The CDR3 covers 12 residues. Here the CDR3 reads CASSPDSYEQYF. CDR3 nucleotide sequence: TGTGCCAGCTCACCGGACTCCTACGAGCAGTACTTC.

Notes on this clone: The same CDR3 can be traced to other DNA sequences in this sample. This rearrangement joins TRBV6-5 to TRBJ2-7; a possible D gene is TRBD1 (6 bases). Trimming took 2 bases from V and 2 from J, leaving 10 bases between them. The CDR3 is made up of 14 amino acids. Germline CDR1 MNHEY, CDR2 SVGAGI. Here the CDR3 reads CASSYGQGTYEQYF. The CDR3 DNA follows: TGTGCCAGCAGTTACGGGCAGGGGACCTACGAGCAGTACTTC.

The CDR3 bases are TGTGCCAGCAGCCAAGACAGACGCTATGGCTACACCTTC. Encoded protein: CASSQDRRYGYTF. The V call is TRBV5-4, the J call TRBJ1-2, with D perhaps TRBD1 (5 bases). Per germline, CDR1 SGHNT and CDR2 YYREEE (reference sequence). V lost 4 bases to trimming and J lost 4 bases, with 11 bases between them. CDR3 length: 13 amino acids.

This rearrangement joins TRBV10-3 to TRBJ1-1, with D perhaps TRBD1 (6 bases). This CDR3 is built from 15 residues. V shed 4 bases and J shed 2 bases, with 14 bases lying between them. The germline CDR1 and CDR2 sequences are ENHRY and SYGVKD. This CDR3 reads CAISVARGDNTEAFF. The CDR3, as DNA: TGTGCCATCAGTGTAGCCAGGGGCGACAACACTGAAGCTTTCTTT.

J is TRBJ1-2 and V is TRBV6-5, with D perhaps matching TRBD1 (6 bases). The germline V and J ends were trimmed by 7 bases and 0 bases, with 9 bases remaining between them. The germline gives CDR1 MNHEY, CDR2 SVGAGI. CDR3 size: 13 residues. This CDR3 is CASTRTANYGYTF. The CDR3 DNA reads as TGTGCCAGCACTCGGACAGCTAACTATGGCTACACCTTC.

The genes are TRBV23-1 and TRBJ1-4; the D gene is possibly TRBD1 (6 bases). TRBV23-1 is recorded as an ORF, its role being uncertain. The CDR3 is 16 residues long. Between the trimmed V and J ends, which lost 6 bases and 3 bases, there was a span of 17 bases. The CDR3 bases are TGCGCCAGCAGACACCAAACAGGGTCAGCTAATGAAAAACTGTTTTTT. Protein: CASRHQTGSANEKLFF.

CDR3 sequence (DNA): TGTGCCAGCAGTTACTCCGGGGTAGGTTCCTACGAGCAGTACTTC. It specifies CASSYSGVGSYEQYF. The genes are TRBV6-5 and TRBJ2-7; D possibly corresponds to TRBD2 (5 bases). Trimming shortened V by 0 bases and J by 1 base, and 10 bases separated the two germline ends. The CDR3 length is 15 residues. Germline CDR1 and CDR2: MNHEY and SVGAGI.

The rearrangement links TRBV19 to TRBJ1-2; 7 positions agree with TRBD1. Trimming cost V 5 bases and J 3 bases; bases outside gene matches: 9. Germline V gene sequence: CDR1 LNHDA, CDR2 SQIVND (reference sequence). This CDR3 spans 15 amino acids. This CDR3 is CASSARGTDDYGYTF. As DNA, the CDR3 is TGTGCCAGTAGTGCACGGGGGACAGATGACTATGGCTACACCTTC.

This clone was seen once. The CDR3 protein is CASSPGPPAGEQYF. Here the CDR3 DNA reads TGTGCCAGCTCCCCTGGGCCACCTGCGGGGGAGCAGTACTTC. The V and J genes are TRBV18 and TRBJ2-7; weak D call: TRBD2 (6 bases). Germline lookup yields CDR1 KGHSH and CDR2 LQKENI. The CDR3 contains 14 residues. V was trimmed by 6 bases and J by 7 bases, leaving 19 bases between them.

Here the CDR3 DNA reads TGTGCCAGTAGTATAGATAAGTCAGGCGTAGGTTCGGTGGGATCAGCCCAGCATTTT. Encoded protein: CASSIDKSGVGSVGSAQHF. V is TRBV19 and J is TRBJ1-5; the D is unclear. Looked up from germline, CDR1 is LNHDA and CDR2 is SQIVND (reference sequence). The CDR3 totals 19 residues. V lost 0 bases and J 11 bases, leaving 29 bases between the germline ends.

In DNA, the CDR3 is TGTGCCAGCAGCTCACAGGGGAGGTTCTCCGGCTACACCTTC. Translation gives CASSSQGRFSGYTF. The J gene is TRBJ1-2, the V gene TRBV3-1 (or the pseudogene TRBV3-2), with 7 bases that match TRBD1. This CDR3 is 14 amino acids long. The V segment lost 5 bases and the J segment 8 bases; nucleotides outside the gene matches: 11. Germline V gene sequence: CDR1 LGHDT, CDR2 YNNKEL (reference sequence).

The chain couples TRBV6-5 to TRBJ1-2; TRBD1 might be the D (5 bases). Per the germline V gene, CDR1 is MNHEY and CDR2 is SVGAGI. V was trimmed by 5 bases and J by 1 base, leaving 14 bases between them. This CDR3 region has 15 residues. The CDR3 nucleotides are TGTGCCAGCAGTAGGGCGGGGGAGGGTAACTATGGCTACACCTTC. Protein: CASSRAGEGNYGYTF.

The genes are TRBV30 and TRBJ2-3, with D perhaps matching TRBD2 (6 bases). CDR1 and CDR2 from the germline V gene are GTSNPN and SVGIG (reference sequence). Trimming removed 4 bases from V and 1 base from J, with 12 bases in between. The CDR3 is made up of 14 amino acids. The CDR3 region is CAWTRDFGTDTQYF. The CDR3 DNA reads TGTGCCTGGACCAGGGACTTCGGCACAGATACGCAGTATTTT.

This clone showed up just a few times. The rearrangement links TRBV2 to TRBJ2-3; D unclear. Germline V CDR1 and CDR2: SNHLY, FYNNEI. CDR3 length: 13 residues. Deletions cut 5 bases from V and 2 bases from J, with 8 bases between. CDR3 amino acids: CASSRTNTDTQYF. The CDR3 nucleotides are TGTGCCAGCAGTCGGACGAACACAGATACGCAGTATTTT.

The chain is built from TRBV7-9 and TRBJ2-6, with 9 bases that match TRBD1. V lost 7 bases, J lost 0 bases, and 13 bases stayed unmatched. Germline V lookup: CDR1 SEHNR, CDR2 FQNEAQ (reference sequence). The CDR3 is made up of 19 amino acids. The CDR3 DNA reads TGTGCCAGCACACAGGGGGCAGCAGGACTTTTCTCTGGGGCCAACGTCCTGACTTTC. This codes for CASTQGAAGLFSGANVLTF.

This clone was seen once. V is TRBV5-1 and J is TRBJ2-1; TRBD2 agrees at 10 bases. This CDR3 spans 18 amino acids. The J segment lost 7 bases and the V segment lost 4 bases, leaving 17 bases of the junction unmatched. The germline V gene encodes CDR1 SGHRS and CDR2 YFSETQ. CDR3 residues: CASSPTGGGLAGDNEQFF. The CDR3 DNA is TGCGCCAGCAGCCCGACAGGAGGAGGGCTAGCGGGAGATAATGAGCAGTTCTTC. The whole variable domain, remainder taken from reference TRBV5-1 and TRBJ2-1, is KAGVTQTPRYLIKTRGQQVTLSCSPISGHRSVSWYQQTPGQGLQFLFEYFSETQRNKGNFPGRFSGRQFSNSRSEMNVSTLELGDSALYLCASSPTGGGLAGDNEQFFGPGTRLTVL.

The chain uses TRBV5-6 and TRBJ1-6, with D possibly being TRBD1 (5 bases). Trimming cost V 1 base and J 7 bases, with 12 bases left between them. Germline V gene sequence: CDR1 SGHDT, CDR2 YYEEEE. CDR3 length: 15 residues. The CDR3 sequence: CASSLQGIRNSPLHF. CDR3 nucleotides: TGTGCCAGCAGCTTGCAGGGTATCCGGAATTCACCCCTCCACTTT.

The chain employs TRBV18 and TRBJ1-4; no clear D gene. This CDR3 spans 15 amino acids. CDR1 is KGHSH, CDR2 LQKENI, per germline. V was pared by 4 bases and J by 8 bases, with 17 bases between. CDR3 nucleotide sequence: TGTGCCAGCTCACTACCCTCGGGCAGCGGGGAAAAACTGTTTTTT. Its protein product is CASSLPSGSGEKLFF.

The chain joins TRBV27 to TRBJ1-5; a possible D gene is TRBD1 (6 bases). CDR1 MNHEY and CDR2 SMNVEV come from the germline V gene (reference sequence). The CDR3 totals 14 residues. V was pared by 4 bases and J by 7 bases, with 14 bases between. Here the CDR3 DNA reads TGTGCCAGCAGTTCCGGGACATATCGGCAGCCCCAGCATTTT. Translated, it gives CASSSGTYRQPQHF.

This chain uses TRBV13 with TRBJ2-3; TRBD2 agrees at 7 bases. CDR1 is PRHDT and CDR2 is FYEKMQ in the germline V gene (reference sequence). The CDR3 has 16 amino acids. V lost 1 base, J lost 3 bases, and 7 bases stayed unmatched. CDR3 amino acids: CASSLVRGGRTDTQYF. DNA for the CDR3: TGTGCCAGCAGCTTAGTCCGTGGCGGGAGAACAGATACGCAGTATTTT.